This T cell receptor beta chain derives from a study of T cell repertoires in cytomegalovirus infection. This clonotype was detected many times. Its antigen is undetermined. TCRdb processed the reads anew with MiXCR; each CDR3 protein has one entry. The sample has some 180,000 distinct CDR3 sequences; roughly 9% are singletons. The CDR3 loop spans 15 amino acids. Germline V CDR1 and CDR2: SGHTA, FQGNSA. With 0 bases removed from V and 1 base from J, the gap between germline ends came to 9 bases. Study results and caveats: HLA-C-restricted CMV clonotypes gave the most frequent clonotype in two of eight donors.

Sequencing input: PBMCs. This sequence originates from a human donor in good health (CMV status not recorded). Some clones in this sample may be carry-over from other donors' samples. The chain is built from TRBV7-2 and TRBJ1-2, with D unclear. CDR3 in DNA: TGTGCCAGCAGCTTAGCTTCGTCCTTTAACTATGGCTACACCTTC. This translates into CASSLASSFNYGYTF.